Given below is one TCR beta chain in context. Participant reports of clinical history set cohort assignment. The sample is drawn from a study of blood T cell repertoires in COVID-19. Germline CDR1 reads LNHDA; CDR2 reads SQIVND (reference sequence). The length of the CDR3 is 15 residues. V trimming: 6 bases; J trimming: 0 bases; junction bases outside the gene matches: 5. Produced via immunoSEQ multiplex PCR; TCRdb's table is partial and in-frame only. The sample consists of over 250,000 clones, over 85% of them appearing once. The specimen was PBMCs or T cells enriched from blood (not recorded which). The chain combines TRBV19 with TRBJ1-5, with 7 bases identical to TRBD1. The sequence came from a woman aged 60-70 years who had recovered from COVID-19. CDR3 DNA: TGTGCCAGTAGGCTGACAGGGTTTAGCAATCAGCCCCAGCATTTT. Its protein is CASRLTGFSNQPQHF.